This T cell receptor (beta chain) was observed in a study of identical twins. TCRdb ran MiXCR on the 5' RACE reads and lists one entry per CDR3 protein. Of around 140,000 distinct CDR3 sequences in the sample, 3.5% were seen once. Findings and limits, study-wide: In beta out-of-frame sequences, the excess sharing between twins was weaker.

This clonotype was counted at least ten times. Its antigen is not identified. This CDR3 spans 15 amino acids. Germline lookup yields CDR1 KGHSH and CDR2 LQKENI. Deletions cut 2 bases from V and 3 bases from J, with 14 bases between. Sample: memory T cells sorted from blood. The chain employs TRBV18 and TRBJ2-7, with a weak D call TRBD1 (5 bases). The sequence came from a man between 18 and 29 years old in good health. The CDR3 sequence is CASSPLSRADYEQYF. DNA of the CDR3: TGTGCCAGCTCACCATTATCCAGGGCGGACTACGAGCAGTACTTC.